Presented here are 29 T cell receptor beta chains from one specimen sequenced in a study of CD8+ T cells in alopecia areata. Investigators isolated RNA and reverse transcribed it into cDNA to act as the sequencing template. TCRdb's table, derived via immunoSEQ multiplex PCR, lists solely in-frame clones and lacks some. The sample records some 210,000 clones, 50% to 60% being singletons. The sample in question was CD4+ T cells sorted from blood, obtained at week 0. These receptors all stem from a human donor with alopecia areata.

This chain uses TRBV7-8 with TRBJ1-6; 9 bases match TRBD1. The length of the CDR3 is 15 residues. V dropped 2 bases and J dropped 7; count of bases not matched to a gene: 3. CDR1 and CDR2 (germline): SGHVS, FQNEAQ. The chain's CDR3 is CASSLRTGVNSPLHF. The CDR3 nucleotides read TGTGCCAGCAGCTTAAGGACAGGGGTGAATTCACCCCTCCACTTT.

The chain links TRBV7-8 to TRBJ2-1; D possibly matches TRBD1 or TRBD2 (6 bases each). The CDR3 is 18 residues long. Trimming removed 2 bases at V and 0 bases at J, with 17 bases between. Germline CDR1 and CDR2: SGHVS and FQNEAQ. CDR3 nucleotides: TGTGCCAGCAGCTTAAATTTGCTAGGGGGGCGCTCCTACAATGAGCAGTTCTTC. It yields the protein CASSLNLLGGRSYNEQFF.

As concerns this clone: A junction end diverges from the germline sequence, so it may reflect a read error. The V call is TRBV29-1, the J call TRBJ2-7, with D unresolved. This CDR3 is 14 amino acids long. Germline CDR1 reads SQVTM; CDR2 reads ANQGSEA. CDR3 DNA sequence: TGCAGCGTTCAAGAGCCGGCTCCCTCCTACGAGCAGTACTTC. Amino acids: CSVQEPAPSYEQYF.

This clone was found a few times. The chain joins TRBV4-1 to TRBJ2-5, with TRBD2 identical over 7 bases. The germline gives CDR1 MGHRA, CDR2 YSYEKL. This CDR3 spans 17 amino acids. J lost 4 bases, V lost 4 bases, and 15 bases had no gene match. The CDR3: CASSRTSAGIGSETQYF. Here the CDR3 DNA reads TGCGCCAGCAGCCGGACGTCAGCGGGGATAGGTTCAGAGACCCAGTACTTC.

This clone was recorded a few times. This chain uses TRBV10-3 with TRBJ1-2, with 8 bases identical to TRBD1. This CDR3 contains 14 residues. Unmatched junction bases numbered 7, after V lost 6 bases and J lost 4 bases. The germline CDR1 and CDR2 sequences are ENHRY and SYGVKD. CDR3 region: CAISPGQGSYGYTF. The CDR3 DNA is TGTGCCATCAGCCCCGGACAGGGAAGCTATGGCTACACCTTC.

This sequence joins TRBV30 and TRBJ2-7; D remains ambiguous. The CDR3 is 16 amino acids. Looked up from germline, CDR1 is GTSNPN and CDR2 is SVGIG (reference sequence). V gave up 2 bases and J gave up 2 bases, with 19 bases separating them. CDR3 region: CAWSTATLSPTYEQYF. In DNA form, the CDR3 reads TGTGCCTGGAGTACTGCCACACTATCCCCAACCTACGAGCAGTACTTC.

The CDR3 loop is CAWALAGGTDTQYF. The DNA for the CDR3 is TGTGCCTGGGCCCTAGCGGGTGGAACAGATACGCAGTATTTT. The chain uses TRBV30 and TRBJ2-3; 8 positions match TRBD2. The CDR3 runs 14 residues. Germline CDR1 and CDR2: GTSNPN and SVGIG (reference sequence). Trimming at V came to 5 bases and at J to 3 bases, leaving 7 bases not matched to a gene.

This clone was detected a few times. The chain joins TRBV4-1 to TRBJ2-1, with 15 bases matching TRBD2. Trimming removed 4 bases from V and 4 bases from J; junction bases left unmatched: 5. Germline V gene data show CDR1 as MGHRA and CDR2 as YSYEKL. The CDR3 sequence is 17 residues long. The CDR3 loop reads CASSRTSGRANYNEQFF. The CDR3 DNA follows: TGCGCCAGCAGCCGGACTAGCGGGAGGGCCAATTACAATGAGCAGTTCTTC.

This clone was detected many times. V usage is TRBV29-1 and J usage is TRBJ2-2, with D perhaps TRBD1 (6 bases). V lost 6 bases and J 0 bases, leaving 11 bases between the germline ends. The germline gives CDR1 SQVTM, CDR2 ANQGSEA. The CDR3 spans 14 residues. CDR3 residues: CSVPRTANTGELFF. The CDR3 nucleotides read TGCAGCGTCCCCCGGACAGCGAACACCGGGGAGCTGTTTTTT.

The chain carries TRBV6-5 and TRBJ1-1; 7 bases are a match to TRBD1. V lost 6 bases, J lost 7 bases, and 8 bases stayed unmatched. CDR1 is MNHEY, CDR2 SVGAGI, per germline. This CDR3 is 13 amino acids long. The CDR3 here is CASRLAGTDEAFF. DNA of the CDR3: TGTGCCAGCAGGTTAGCCGGGACAGATGAAGCTTTCTTT.

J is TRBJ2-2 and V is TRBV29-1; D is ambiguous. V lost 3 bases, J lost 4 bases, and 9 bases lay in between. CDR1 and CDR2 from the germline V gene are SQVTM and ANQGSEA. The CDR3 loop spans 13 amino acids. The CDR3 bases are TGCAGCGTTGATTGGTGGGGCACCGGGGAGCTGTTTTTT. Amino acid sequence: CSVDWWGTGELFF.

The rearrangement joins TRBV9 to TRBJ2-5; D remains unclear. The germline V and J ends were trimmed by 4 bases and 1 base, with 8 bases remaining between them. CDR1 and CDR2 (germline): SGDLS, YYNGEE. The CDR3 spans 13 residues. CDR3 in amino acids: CASSYLGQETQYF. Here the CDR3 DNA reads TGTGCCAGCAGCTATCTTGGCCAAGAGACCCAGTACTTC.

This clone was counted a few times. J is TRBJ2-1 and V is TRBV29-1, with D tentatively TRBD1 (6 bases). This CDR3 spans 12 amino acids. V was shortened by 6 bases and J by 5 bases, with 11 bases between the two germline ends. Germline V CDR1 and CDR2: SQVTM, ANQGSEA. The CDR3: CSVKRTDNEQFF. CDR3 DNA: TGCAGCGTCAAGAGGACAGACAATGAGCAGTTCTTC.

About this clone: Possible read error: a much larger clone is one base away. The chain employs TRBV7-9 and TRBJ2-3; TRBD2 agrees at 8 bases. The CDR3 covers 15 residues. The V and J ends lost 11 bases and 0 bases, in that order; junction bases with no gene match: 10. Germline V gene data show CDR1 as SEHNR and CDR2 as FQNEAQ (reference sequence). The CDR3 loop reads CAGTVAGGSTDTQYF. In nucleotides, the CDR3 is TGTGCCGGCACCGTCGCGGGGGGAAGCACAGATACGCAGTATTTT.

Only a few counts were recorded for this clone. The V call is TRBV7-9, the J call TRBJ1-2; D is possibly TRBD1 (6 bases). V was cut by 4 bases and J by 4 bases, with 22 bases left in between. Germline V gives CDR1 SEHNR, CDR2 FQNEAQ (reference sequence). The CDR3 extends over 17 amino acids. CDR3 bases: TGTGCCAGCAGCTCACCCCCGGGGACAAGGAGATCCTATGGCTACACCTTC. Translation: CASSSPPGTRRSYGYTF.

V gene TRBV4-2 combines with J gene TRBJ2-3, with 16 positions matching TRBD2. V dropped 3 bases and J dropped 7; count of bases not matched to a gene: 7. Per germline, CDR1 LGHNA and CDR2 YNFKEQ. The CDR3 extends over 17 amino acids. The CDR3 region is CASSQAGTSGGANTQYF. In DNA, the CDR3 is TGTGCCAGCAGCCAGGCCGGGACTAGCGGGGGGGCAAATACGCAGTATTTT.

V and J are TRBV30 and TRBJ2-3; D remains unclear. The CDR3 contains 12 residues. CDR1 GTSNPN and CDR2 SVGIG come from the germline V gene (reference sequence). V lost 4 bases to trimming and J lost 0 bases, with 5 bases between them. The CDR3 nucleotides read TGTGCCTGGAATCCCAGCACAGATACGCAGTATTTT. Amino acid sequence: CAWNPSTDTQYF.

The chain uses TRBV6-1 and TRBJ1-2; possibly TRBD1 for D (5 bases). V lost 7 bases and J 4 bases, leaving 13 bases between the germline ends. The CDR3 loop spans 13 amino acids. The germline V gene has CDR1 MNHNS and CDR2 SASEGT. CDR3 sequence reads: CASTNLGGYGYTF. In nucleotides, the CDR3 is TGTGCCAGCACTAACCTCGGGGGCTATGGCTACACCTTC.

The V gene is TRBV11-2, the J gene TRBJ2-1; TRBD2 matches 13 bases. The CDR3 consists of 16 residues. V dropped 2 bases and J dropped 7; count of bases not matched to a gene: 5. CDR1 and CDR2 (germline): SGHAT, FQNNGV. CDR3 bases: TGTGCCAGCAGCTTAACTAGCGGGAGGGCCTTAAATGAGCAGTTCTTC. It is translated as CASSLTSGRALNEQFF.

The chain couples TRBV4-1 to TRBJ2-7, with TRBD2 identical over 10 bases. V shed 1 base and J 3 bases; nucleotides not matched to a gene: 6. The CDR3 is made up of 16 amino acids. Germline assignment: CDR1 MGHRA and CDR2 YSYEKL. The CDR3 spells CASSQGYASGSYEQYF. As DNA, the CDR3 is TGCGCCAGCAGCCAAGGGTACGCTAGCGGGAGCTACGAGCAGTACTTC.

The CDR3 loop is CASSFLGKLFF. The DNA of the CDR3 is TGTGCCAGCAGTTTTTTGGGAAAACTGTTTTTT. This chain uses TRBV27 with TRBJ1-4; unclear D gene. Germline-derived CDR1 and CDR2 are MNHEY and SMNVEV (reference sequence). V gave up 3 bases and J gave up 10 bases, with 6 bases separating them. The CDR3 has 11 amino acids.

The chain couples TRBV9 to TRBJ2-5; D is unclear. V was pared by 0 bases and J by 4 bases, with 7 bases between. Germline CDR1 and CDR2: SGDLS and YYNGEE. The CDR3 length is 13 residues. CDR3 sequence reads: CASSVVGRETQYF. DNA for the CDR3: TGTGCCAGCAGCGTAGTGGGCCGAGAGACCCAGTACTTC.

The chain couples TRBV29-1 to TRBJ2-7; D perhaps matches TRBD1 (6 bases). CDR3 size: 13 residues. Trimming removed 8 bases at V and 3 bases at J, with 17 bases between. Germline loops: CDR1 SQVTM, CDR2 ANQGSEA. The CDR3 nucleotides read TGCAGCACGACTTCAGGGGCCCGCTACGAGCAGTACTTC. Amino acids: CSTTSGARYEQYF.

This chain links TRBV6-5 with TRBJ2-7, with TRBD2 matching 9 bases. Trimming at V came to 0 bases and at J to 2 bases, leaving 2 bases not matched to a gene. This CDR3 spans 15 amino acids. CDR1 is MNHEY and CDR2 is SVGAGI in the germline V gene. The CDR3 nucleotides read TGTGCCAGCAGTTACTCTGCTAGCGGGACCTACGAGCAGTACTTC. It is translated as CASSYSASGTYEQYF.

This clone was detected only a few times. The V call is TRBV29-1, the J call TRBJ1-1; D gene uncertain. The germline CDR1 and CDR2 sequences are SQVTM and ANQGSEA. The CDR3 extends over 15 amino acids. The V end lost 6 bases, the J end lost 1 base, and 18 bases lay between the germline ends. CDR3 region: CSVSGFGSGNTEAFF. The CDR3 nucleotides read TGCAGCGTGTCGGGATTCGGCTCTGGGAACACTGAAGCTTTCTTT.

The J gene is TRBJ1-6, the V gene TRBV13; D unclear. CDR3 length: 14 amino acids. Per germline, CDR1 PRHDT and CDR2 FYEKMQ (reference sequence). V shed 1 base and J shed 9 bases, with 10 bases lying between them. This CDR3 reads CASSLESRSSPLHF. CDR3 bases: TGTGCCAGCAGCTTAGAGTCGAGGAGTTCACCCCTCCACTTT.

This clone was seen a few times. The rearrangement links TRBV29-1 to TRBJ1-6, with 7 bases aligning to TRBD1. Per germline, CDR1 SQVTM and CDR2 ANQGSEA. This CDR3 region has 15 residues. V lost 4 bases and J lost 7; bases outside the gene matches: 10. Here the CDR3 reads CSVVLQGPDNSPLHF. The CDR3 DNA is TGCAGCGTTGTATTACAGGGGCCCGACAATTCACCCCTCCACTTT.

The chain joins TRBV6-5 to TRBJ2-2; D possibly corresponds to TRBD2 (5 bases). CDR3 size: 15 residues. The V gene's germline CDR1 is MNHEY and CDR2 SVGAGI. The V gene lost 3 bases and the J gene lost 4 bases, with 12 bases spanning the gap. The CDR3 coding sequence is TGTGCCAGCAGTTATCGCGGGCGTAGCACCGGGGAGCTGTTTTTT. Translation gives CASSYRGRSTGELFF.

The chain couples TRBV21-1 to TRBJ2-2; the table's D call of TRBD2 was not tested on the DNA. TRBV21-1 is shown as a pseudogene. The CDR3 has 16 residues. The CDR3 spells CASSTNREGSAGELFF. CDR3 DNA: TGTGCCAGCAGCACCAACCGGGAGGGCTCGGCCGGGGAGCTGTTTTTT.